Below, 2 T cell receptor beta chains from the same sample are listed, as sequenced in a study of spatial heterogeneity in lung cancer. TCRdb redid the calling of the 5' RACE reads with MiXCR, one entry per CDR3 protein. The sample has tens of thousands of distinct CDR3 sequences, under 25% seen once. Time point noted: sample taken at primary tumor resection. From tumor, nontumor lung or frozen PBMC, whole RNA was taken unsorted for sequencing. The starting material was PBMCs, obtained at surgery. Receptor source: a male donor with early-stage non-small cell lung cancer.

This clonotype was seen a single time. The chain recombines TRBV25-1 with TRBJ2-1; the match to TRBD2 covers 8 bases. There are 14 residues in the CDR3. V lost 8 bases to trimming and J lost 7 bases; unmatched junction nucleotides: 10. CDR1 MGHDK and CDR2 SYGVNS come from the germline V gene. In DNA form, the CDR3 reads TGTGCCAGCGGGGCCAGCGGGAGATTGAATGAGCAGTTCTTC. Translation gives CASGASGRLNEQFF. Complete variable domain (other parts from reference TRBV25-1 and TRBJ2-1): EADIYQTPRYLVIGTGKKITLECSQTMGHDKMYWYQQDPGMELHLIHYSYGVNSTEKGDLSSESTVSRIRTEHFPLTLESARPSHTSQYLCASGASGRLNEQFFGPGTRLTVL.

In its sample, this clonotype was seen many times. The rearrangement links TRBV20-1 to TRBJ1-2; 10 bases match TRBD1. With 3 bases clipped from V and 4 bases from J, the junction kept 14 bases outside the gene matches. The CDR3 spans 17 residues. Germline V gene lookup returns CDR1 DFQATT and CDR2 SNEGSKA (reference sequence). The CDR3 DNA reads TGCAGTGCTAGCTCTGGGACAGGGGCCCCGGCGGGCTATGGCTACACCTTC. Translated: CSASSGTGAPAGYGYTF.